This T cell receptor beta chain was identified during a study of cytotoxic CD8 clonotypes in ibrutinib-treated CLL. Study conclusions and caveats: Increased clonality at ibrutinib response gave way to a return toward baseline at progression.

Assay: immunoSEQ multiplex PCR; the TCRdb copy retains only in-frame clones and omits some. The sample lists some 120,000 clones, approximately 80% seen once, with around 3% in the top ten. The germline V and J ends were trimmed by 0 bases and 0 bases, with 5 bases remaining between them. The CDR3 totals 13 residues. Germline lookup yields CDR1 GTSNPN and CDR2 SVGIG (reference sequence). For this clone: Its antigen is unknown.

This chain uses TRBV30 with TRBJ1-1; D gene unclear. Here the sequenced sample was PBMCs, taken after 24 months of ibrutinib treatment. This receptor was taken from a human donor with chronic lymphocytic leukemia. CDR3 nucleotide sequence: TGTGCCTGGAGTGTACGGGTGAACACTGAAGCTTTCTTT. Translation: CAWSVRVNTEAFF.